A selection of T cell receptor beta chains follows, all from one sample in a study of radiation and T cells in renal cell carcinoma. This table comes from immunoSEQ multiplex PCR, and its TCRdb copy is limited to in-frame clones, with some not included. Of approximately 170,000 clones in the sample, approximately 90% were seen once. The material sequenced was blood, taken from a patient whose treatment included radiotherapy and nephrectomy. Receptor source: a woman in her fifties or sixties with renal cell carcinoma. The CDR3 runs from the conserved cysteine through the conserved F or W. The D gene is left open where the match is weak. Rows give clone size only sometimes, using once, few, many, or a class for an expanded clone.

V gene	clone size	J gene	D gene	CDR3 DNA	CDR3 protein
TRBV11-3	NA	TRBJ2-5	TRBD1	TGTGCCAGCAGCTTGCGGACAGGGGGAACATTCGAGACCCAGTACTTC	CASSLRTGGTFETQYF
TRBV6-5	NA	TRBJ2-5	NA	TGTGCCAGCAGTCATTCATTGGCTCAAGAGACCCAGTACTTC	CASSHSLAQETQYF
TRBV5-1	NA	TRBJ2-3	TRBD2	TGCGCCAGCAGCTTGGGGCGTCGGGGGGGATCAGATACGCAGTATTTT	CASSLGRRGGSDTQYF
TRBV9	few	TRBJ1-3	NA	TGTGCCAGCAGCGTAGAAGTCGCGGGGGCTGCTGGAAACACCATATATTTT	CASSVEVAGAAGNTIYF
TRBV18	NA	TRBJ1-2	TRBD1	TGTGCCAGCTCACCAAGGACAGGGGGTTTGAACTATGGCTACACCTTC	CASSPRTGGLNYGYTF
TRBV19	NA	TRBJ1-2	NA	TGTGCCAGTAGTATCCCAGCAGGGATAAACTATGGCTACACCTTC	CASSIPAGINYGYTF
TRBV19	NA	TRBJ1-2	TRBD1	TGTGCCAGTAACAGGGGCTATGGCTACACCTTC	CASNRGYGYTF
TRBV5-1	NA	TRBJ1-2	NA	TGCGCCAGCAGCTTGGAAGGGGACTATGGCTACACCTTC	CASSLEGDYGYTF
TRBV15	once	TRBJ2-7	TRBD2	TGTGCCACCAGCAGAGCTAGCGGGGGATACGAGCAGTACTTC	CATSRASGGYEQYF
TRBV5-1	few	TRBJ1-2	NA	TGCGCCAGCAGCTTGGGGGAAGTCTACACCTTC	CASSLGEVYTF